One sample yielded the 29 T cell receptor beta chains listed below, sequenced in a study of T-cell reconstitution after alpha-beta-depleted transplantation in children. Study observations and caveats: It was newly produced T cells that mostly accounted for T-cell counts and diversity one year after transplant.

Unique molecular identifiers were used to barcode this TCRbeta library. One entry per CDR3 protein, called by TCRdb with MiXCR from the PCR reads. The sample comprises 250,000 to 300,000 distinct CDR3 sequences, nearly 8% of which are singletons, and around 9.8% rests with the top ten. These receptors are not linked to any known antigen. Here the sequenced sample was peripheral blood, taken 360 days after TCRalphabeta/CD19-depleted stem cell transplant. Receptors originate from a female patient between 2 and 15 years old who had a stem cell transplant for Fanconi anemia, so the T cells may come from the graft donor.

This clonotype has a handful of counts. V usage is TRBV27 and J usage is TRBJ1-1, with D unresolved. This CDR3 is built from 13 residues. The germline V gene has CDR1 MNHEY and CDR2 SMNVEV (reference sequence). Trimming cost V 5 bases and J 6 bases, with 13 bases left between them. DNA of the CDR3: TGTGCCAGCAGTCCGTTAAGTCTCCCTGAAGCTTTCTTT. Its translation is CASSPLSLPEAFF.

This clonotype was counted at least ten times. The rearrangement uses TRBV12-3 or TRBV12-4 and TRBJ1-2; possible D gene TRBD1, 6 bases. The V end lost 2 bases, the J end lost 4 bases, and 8 bases lay between the germline ends. The CDR3 runs 13 residues. Here the CDR3 DNA reads TGTGCCAGCAGTTTAATGACAGGCTATGGCTACACCTTC. Amino acid sequence: CASSLMTGYGYTF.

This clonotype was recorded a few times. The V and J genes are TRBV11-2 and TRBJ2-7, with 9 bases that match TRBD1. This CDR3 has 12 residues. V trimming: 5 bases; J trimming: 6 bases; junction bases outside the gene matches: 2. Germline V gene sequence: CDR1 SGHAT, CDR2 FQNNGV. CDR3 bases: TGTGCCAGCAGCGGGGACAGGGTCGAGCAGTACTTC. This encodes CASSGDRVEQYF.

This clonotype was counted ten times or more. The chain links TRBV5-1 to TRBJ2-2; a possible D gene is TRBD1 (5 bases). The CDR3 is made up of 13 amino acids. The germline CDR1 and CDR2 sequences are SGHRS and YFSETQ. V lost 0 bases and J 9 bases, leaving 9 bases between the germline ends. As DNA, the CDR3 is TGCGCCAGCAGCTTGGCCACGGACAGGGAGCTGTTTTTT. It specifies CASSLATDRELFF.

This clonotype was observed at least ten times. The chain carries TRBV6-5 and TRBJ2-3; 7 positions match TRBD1. The CDR3 length is 17 residues. Germline V gene lookup returns CDR1 MNHEY and CDR2 SVGAGI. With 0 bases clipped from V and 2 bases from J, the junction kept 8 bases outside the gene matches. The CDR3 is CASSYSPSDRSTDTQYF. The CDR3 DNA follows: TGTGCCAGCAGTTACTCCCCCTCGGACAGGTCCACAGATACGCAGTATTTT.

The V gene is TRBV18, the J gene TRBJ1-2; D unresolved. Germline V lookup: CDR1 KGHSH, CDR2 LQKENI. V dropped 6 bases and J dropped 2 bases, with 16 bases sitting between them. This CDR3 contains 15 residues. The DNA for the CDR3 is TGTGCCAGCTCCCCCCTTTCGGACGCAAACTATGGCTACACCTTC. Translating it yields CASSPLSDANYGYTF.

Ten or more counts support this clonotype. The rearrangement joins TRBV20-1 to TRBJ2-7; maybe TRBD1 (6 bases). Germline loops: CDR1 DFQATT, CDR2 SNEGSKA (reference sequence). The CDR3 is 14 amino acids. V was pared by 0 bases and J by 3 bases, with 12 bases between. CDR3 residues: CSARDLEGVYEQYF. Written as DNA, the CDR3 is TGCAGTGCTAGAGATTTAGAGGGGGTCTACGAGCAGTACTTC.

This clonotype was seen at least ten times. V and J are TRBV5-1 and TRBJ2-5, with a weak D call TRBD1 (5 bases). CDR1 and CDR2 from the germline V gene are SGHRS and YFSETQ. V shed 4 bases and J shed 2 bases, with 12 bases lying between them. This CDR3 is 14 amino acids long. CDR3 DNA: TGCGCCAGCAGCGCGAATACAGGTCAAGAGACCCAGTACTTC. This gives the protein CASSANTGQETQYF.

This clonotype showed up just a few times. The V gene is TRBV29-1, the J gene TRBJ2-3, with TRBD1 matching over 8 bases. The length of the CDR3 is 17 residues. After removal of 3 bases from V and 3 bases from J, the junction contained 14 bases not matched to a gene. Germline V gene data show CDR1 as SQVTM and CDR2 as ANQGSEA. The CDR3 sequence: CSVEDPSRGLRTDTQYF. CDR3 nucleotide sequence: TGCAGCGTTGAGGATCCTTCCAGGGGGCTTCGGACAGATACGCAGTATTTT.

In its sample, this clonotype was seen many times. The chain couples TRBV7-9 to TRBJ2-2; D call uncertain. CDR1 and CDR2 (germline): SEHNR, FQNEAQ (reference sequence). Trimming pared 3 bases from V and 2 bases from J, leaving 7 bases between. This CDR3 spans 14 amino acids. Here the CDR3 reads CASSFTYNTGELFF. In DNA form, the CDR3 reads TGTGCCAGCAGCTTCACCTACAACACCGGGGAGCTGTTTTTT.

This clonotype was recorded at least ten times. This sequence joins TRBV10-3 and TRBJ2-2; D tentatively fits TRBD1 or TRBD2 (5 bases each). Germline V gives CDR1 ENHRY, CDR2 SYGVKD. The ends were cut back, 6 bases at V and 3 bases at J, with 11 bases in the middle. The length of the CDR3 is 14 residues. The CDR3, as DNA: TGTGCCATCAGGAGGGGTTCCGACACCGGGGAGCTGTTTTTT. As protein: CAIRRGSDTGELFF.

The rearrangement joins TRBV12-3 or TRBV12-4 to TRBJ1-4; D possibly corresponds to TRBD1 (6 bases). The CDR3 sequence is 13 residues long. Trimming left V 8 bases short and J 5 bases short, with 12 bases between. CDR3 DNA: TGTGCCAGCTCAGGACAGTCCAATGAAAAACTGTTTTTT. This codes for CASSGQSNEKLFF.

This clonotype was counted only a few times. The chain links TRBV14 to TRBJ2-1; 16 bases fit TRBD2. The CDR3 is 24 residues long. With 0 bases clipped from V and 0 bases from J, the junction kept 17 bases outside the gene matches. Per the germline V gene, CDR1 is SGHDN and CDR2 is FVKESK. As DNA, the CDR3 is TGTGCCAGCAGCCAAGATAATGGGACTAGCGGGAGGGCCGTGCCGGTCCGCTCCTACAATGAGCAGTTCTTC. As protein: CASSQDNGTSGRAVPVRSYNEQFF.

This clonotype was recorded at least ten times. The chain uses TRBV9 and TRBJ2-7; no definite D call. CDR1 is SGDLS and CDR2 is YYNGEE in the germline V gene. This CDR3 comprises 14 residues. V lost 2 bases and J 2 bases, leaving 11 bases between the germline ends. CDR3 bases: TGTGCCAGCAGCGTTGGCCCGAACCCCTACGAGCAGTACTTC. It codes for CASSVGPNPYEQYF.

The rearrangement joins TRBV7-3 to TRBJ1-1, with D possibly being TRBD1 (5 bases). Germline CDR1 is SGHTA and CDR2 is FQGTGA. This CDR3 has 16 residues. Trimming left V 5 bases short and J 0 bases short, with 16 bases between. The CDR3 DNA reads TGTGCCAGCAGCCCCCAGGTGGGACCGGTGAACACTGAAGCTTTCTTT. Its translation is CASSPQVGPVNTEAFF.

At least ten counts were recorded for this clonotype. This chain uses TRBV6-2 or TRBV6-3 with TRBJ2-7; possible D gene TRBD1, 5 bases. The CDR3 is made up of 13 amino acids. Germline V gene data show CDR1 as MNHEY and CDR2 as SVGEGT. V dropped 6 bases and J dropped 4 bases, with 13 bases sitting between them. Here the CDR3 reads CASSQPGIYEQYF. The DNA for the CDR3 is TGTGCCAGCAGCCAACCAGGGATTTACGAGCAGTACTTC.

This clonotype has just a few counts. The chain joins TRBV12-3 or TRBV12-4 to TRBJ2-4, with TRBD2 matching 15 bases. The V gene end was trimmed by 0 bases and the J gene end by 0 bases; junction bases not matched to a gene: 15. This CDR3 region has 23 residues. The CDR3 coding sequence is TGTGCCAGCAGTTTAGCACAGGGGGGGACTAGCGGGGGGCTGATACTAGCCAAAAACATTCAGTACTTC. It is translated as CASSLAQGGTSGGLILAKNIQYF.

This clonotype was seen many times. This sequence joins TRBV6-6 and TRBJ2-7; the D gene could be TRBD1 or TRBD2 (6 bases each). Germline loops: CDR1 MNHNY, CDR2 SVGAGI (reference sequence). V dropped 4 bases and J dropped 6 bases, with 13 bases sitting between them. This CDR3 spans 13 amino acids. CDR3 in DNA: TGTGCCAGCAGTTCCCTCCCGGGGGCCGAGCAGTACTTC. It yields the protein CASSSLPGAEQYF.

The gene calls are TRBV7-2 and TRBJ2-5, with D possibly matching TRBD2 (6 bases). The V gene's germline CDR1 is SGHTA and CDR2 FQGNSA. This CDR3 region has 13 residues. V was pared by 6 bases and J by 3 bases, with 11 bases between. The DNA for the CDR3 is TGTGCCAGCAGAGGTGCGGGGAAAGAGACCCAGTACTTC. Translated: CASRGAGKETQYF.

This clonotype was observed a handful of times. The chain has TRBV2 and TRBJ1-5, with D hard to call. CDR3 length: 13 residues. CDR1 is SNHLY, CDR2 FYNNEI, per germline. V was shortened by 6 bases and J by 5 bases, with 11 bases between the two germline ends. As DNA, the CDR3 is TGTGCCAGCAGGCTTACCCGGGATCAGCCCCAGCATTTT. Encoded protein: CASRLTRDQPQHF.

At least ten counts were recorded for this clonotype. The chain joins TRBV6-6 to TRBJ2-5; D call uncertain. The CDR3 runs to 12 residues. In germline, CDR1 is MNHNY, CDR2 SVGAGI (reference sequence). Trimming removed 1 base from V and 3 bases from J, with 3 bases in between. The CDR3, as DNA: TGTGCCAGCAGTTACTTGGAAGAGACCCAGTACTTC. It specifies CASSYLEETQYF.

In its sample, this clonotype was seen many times. V gene TRBV28 combines with J gene TRBJ1-6; D uncertain. V gave up 8 bases and J gave up 9 bases, with 11 bases separating them. This CDR3 contains 12 residues. Looked up from germline, CDR1 is MDHEN and CDR2 is SYDVKM. The CDR3 sequence: CASGVDRSPLHF. CDR3 bases: TGTGCCAGCGGAGTCGATCGTTCACCCCTCCACTTT.

The V gene is TRBV4-1, the J gene TRBJ2-2, with D possibly being TRBD1 or TRBD2 (6 bases each). V shed 0 bases and J shed 2 bases, with 16 bases lying between them. The CDR3 covers 18 residues. From germline, CDR1 is MGHRA and CDR2 YSYEKL. The chain's CDR3 is CASSQDWAGGGNTGELFF. The CDR3 DNA reads as TGCGCCAGCAGCCAAGATTGGGCCGGGGGCGGAAACACCGGGGAGCTGTTTTTT.

This clonotype was observed a handful of times. The chain joins TRBV20-1 to TRBJ2-1, with TRBD2 matching over 9 bases. The CDR3 has 15 residues. Germline CDR1 and CDR2: DFQATT and SNEGSKA (reference sequence). V gave up 2 bases and J gave up 2 bases; unmatched junction bases: 4. The CDR3 sequence is CSARSVAGAYNEQFF. CDR3 coding DNA: TGCAGTGCTAGAAGTGTAGCGGGGGCCTACAATGAGCAGTTCTTC.

This clonotype was observed many times. The chain links TRBV6-5 to TRBJ2-7, with D maybe TRBD2 (5 bases). Germline V gene sequence: CDR1 MNHEY, CDR2 SVGAGI. V lost 0 bases to trimming and J lost 1 base, with 16 bases between them. The CDR3 extends over 17 amino acids. CDR3 protein: CASSYSADWRQSYEQYV. CDR3 sequence (DNA): TGTGCCAGCAGTTACTCGGCTGATTGGAGGCAATCCTACGAGCAGTACGTC.

Many counts were recorded for this clonotype. The rearrangement links TRBV5-1 to TRBJ2-3; D is undetermined. The CDR3 has 14 amino acids. V lost 3 bases and J 3 bases, leaving 11 bases between the germline ends. Germline CDR1 SGHRS, CDR2 YFSETQ. In nucleotides, the CDR3 is TGCGCCAGCAGCTCCTCGGGTTGGACAGATACGCAGTATTTT. This sequence encodes CASSSSGWTDTQYF.

The chain couples TRBV19 to TRBJ2-4; possibly TRBD1 or TRBD2 for D (6 bases each). This CDR3 has 15 residues. CDR1 and CDR2 from the germline V gene are LNHDA and SQIVND (reference sequence). The germline V and J ends were trimmed by 7 bases and 0 bases, with 13 bases remaining between them. Here the CDR3 DNA reads TGTGCCAGTACCCAACAGGGACTAGCCAAAAACATTCAGTACTTC. Its translation is CASTQQGLAKNIQYF.

Ten or more counts support this clonotype. The chain couples TRBV11-2 to TRBJ2-7; 9 nucleotides agree with TRBD1. CDR3 length equals 14 residues. V shed 5 bases, J shed 3 bases, and the junction held 5 bases outside the gene matches. The germline gives CDR1 SGHAT, CDR2 FQNNGV. The CDR3 reads CASSLGTGYYEQYV. CDR3 bases: TGTGCCAGCAGCCTTGGGACAGGGTACTACGAGCAGTACGTC.

This clonotype was detected ten times or more. The CDR3 DNA sequence: TGTGCCAGCAGCTATGCCCCTACTGAAGCTTTCTTT. Translated: CASSYAPTEAFF. V and J are TRBV7-9 and TRBJ1-1; D gene uncertain. The ends were cut back, 4 bases at V and 5 bases at J, with 8 bases in the middle. Germline-derived CDR1 and CDR2 are SEHNR and FQNEAQ (reference sequence). This CDR3 has 12 amino acids.